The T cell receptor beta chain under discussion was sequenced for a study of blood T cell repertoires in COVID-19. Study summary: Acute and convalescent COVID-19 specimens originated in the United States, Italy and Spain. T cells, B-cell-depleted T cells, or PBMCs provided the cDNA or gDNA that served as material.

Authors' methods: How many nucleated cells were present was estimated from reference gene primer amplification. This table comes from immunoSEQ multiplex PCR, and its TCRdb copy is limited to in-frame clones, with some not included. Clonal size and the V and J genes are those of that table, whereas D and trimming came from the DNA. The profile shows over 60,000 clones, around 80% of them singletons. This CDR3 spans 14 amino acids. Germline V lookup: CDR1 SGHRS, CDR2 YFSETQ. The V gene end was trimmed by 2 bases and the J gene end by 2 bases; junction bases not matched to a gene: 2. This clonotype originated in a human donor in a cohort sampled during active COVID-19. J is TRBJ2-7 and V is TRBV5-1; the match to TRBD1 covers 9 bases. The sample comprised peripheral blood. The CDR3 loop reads CASSLGTGPYEQYF. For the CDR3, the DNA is TGCGCCAGCAGCTTAGGGACAGGGCCCTACGAGCAGTACTTC. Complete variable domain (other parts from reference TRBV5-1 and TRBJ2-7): KAGVTQTPRYLIKTRGQQVTLSCSPISGHRSVSWYQQTPGQGLQFLFEYFSETQRNKGNFPGRFSGRQFSNSRSEMNVSTLELGDSALYLCASSLGTGPYEQYFGPGTRLTVT.